This TCR beta chain was recorded in a study of graft-versus-host responses after intestinal transplantation listed by TCRdb under 2021. Background for the entire study: The transplants that recipients got were multivisceral, liver-intestinal, or isolated intestinal. Every recipient was given anti-thymocyte globulin induction, then maintenance tacrolimus and steroids for 3 to 4 years. After intestinal transplantation, graft-versus-host and host-versus-graft alloreactive T cell clones in the graft, circulation and bone marrow were tracked using bulk TCR-beta CDR3 sequencing. To identify alloreactive clones, pre-transplant mixed lymphocyte reaction products were sequenced and compared with unstimulated pre-transplant donor and recipient T cells. A cohort of around 25 intestinal transplant recipients, including one retransplant, was enrolled, and a few patients lacking pretransplant specimens were excluded. A peak of at least 4% donor T cells among recipient peripheral blood mononuclear cells was the definition used for donor T cell macrochimerism. Samples from three later patients were sequenced in-house on an Illumina MiSeq with MiXCR processing rather than by the commercial service. The paper's findings and limits, for the study overall: High GvH to HvG T cell clonal ratios were observed in the allografts of patients with donor T cell macrochimerism. The relatively low number and heterogeneity of intestinal transplant patients limited the conclusions. Early after transplant, peak levels of circulating GvH clones were associated with declines in HvG clones. GvH clones were detected in recipient bone marrow, and some of these GvH clones were observed earlier in ileal mucosa or blood, consistent with an intestinal mucosal origin.

On this clone: Qualities for individual bases were not recorded, and no much larger clone is one base off.

The CDR1 and CDR2 encoded by the germline V gene are MNHNS and SASEGT. Deletion took 6 bases off V and 9 bases off J, with a span of 15 bases between the germline ends. From the cysteine through the phenylalanine, the CDR3 covers 14 amino acids. Only CDR3 DNA remains: 42 bases, in frame from the first base. The library was obtained by the immunoSEQ multiplex PCR assay. For most patients, genomic DNA was isolated with the Qiagen DNeasy Blood and Tissue Kit and shipped frozen to Adaptive Biotechnologies for TCR sequencing. Adaptive Biotechnologies carried out high-throughput TCR-beta CDR3 sequencing of genomic DNA for most patients. Under the source paper's analysis protocol: TCR sequencing data for roughly 18 patients were retrieved from Adaptive's ImmunoSEQ software; a few other patients were processed with MiXCR and VDJtools. To correct CD4 versus CD8 sorting errors, sequences present in both subsets at a frequency ratio below 5:1 were removed. CDR3 nucleotide sequences shared by donor and recipient were removed because the origin of these sequences could not be assigned. To count as alloreactive, a clone needed at least 2-fold expansion over unstimulated cells and a minimum CFSE-low frequency of 0.002% (template counts) or 0.001% (read counts). Mappable clones were those detected in sequenced pre-transplant spleen, lymph node, or MLR CFSE-low populations of the donor or recipient. The cumulative frequency of alloreactive clones was calculated as a percentage of all sequences, weighted by copy number. TCRdb obtained this table from immuneACCESS and retained in-frame rearrangements with V and J assigned. These tables miss some clones; where compared with another copy, unresolved V genes account for less than half of the shortfall, and the remainder is unexplained. V and J calls and clone size follow that table, whereas D and trimming were derived from the DNA. The sample data list approximately 9,800 clones, and about 28% of these were observed just once. The ten largest clones add up to roughly 5.2% of the sample.

In the paper's terms, the time point label means: cells obtained before transplantation from donor or recipient. Mixed lymphocyte reactions plated 200,000 CFSE-labeled pre-transplant responders with 200,000 irradiated violet-dye-labeled stimulators and were cultured for six to seven days. After the mixed lymphocyte reaction, proliferating CD3+CD4+CFSE-low and CD3+CD8+CFSE-low responder cells were FACS-sorted on a BD Influx sorter. The sample in question was alloreactive CD4+ T cells from a mixed lymphocyte reaction culture, obtained before transplantation. In the paper's terms, the cell subset or site label means: CFSE-low proliferating T cells sorted from approximately 6-day pre-transplant mixed lymphocyte reaction (GvH or HvG direction). The V and J genes are TRBV6-1 and TRBJ1-6; TRBD1 is a possible D gene, resting on 5 matching bases. The clonotype was recovered from a human patient who was an organ donor for intestinal transplantation. The DNA sequence is given as TGTGCCAGCAGGACGAGGGACCGGCGTTCACCCCTCCACTTT. Its protein product is CASRTRDRRSPLHF.